Listed here is a single TCR beta chain. The data originate from a study of cytomegalovirus exposure and HLA in healthy donors. Researchers ran the PCR with 60 Vbeta and 13 Jbeta primers. Sequencing was performed with immunoSEQ multiplex PCR; in TCRdb, only in-frame clones are kept and a portion is missing. This sample has about 92,000 clones; roughly 70% occur once, and the top ten carry 2.5% to 3%. V was cut by 6 bases and J by 2 bases, with 14 bases left in between. The V gene's germline CDR1 is SGHRS and CDR2 YFSETQ. This CDR3 is 14 amino acids long. The sample taken for sequencing was PBMCs. This chain connects TRBV5-1 to TRBJ2-5; D is perhaps TRBD1 (5 bases). The receptor's source is a man over 45 in good health and CMV-seronegative. This CDR3 is CASKDGALQETQYF. The CDR3 DNA reads as TGCGCCAGCAAAGATGGGGCTCTTCAAGAGACCCAGTACTTC.